This T cell receptor beta chain originates from a study of OX40 agonist ivuxolimab in advanced cancers. In terms of the full investigation: The costimulatory receptor OX40 (CD134) was targeted by ivuxolimab, a fully human IgG2 agonistic monoclonal antibody. Intravenous ivuxolimab was administered to patients every 2 weeks at six dose levels: 0.01, 0.1, 0.3, 1.5, 3 and 10 mg/kg. Of the roughly 51 dose-escalation patients, hepatocellular carcinoma was present in around 20, melanoma in approximately 15, renal cell carcinoma in 9 and head and neck cancer in 9. The dose-escalation cohort was about 87% male with a mean age of around 64 years, ranging from roughly 23 to 85. Prior anti-PD-1, anti-PD-L1 or anti-CTLA-4 therapy was permitted, and checkpoint inhibitors had been received by approximately 39% of dose-escalation patients. Three dose-escalation patients achieved partial responses, one with hepatocellular carcinoma and two with cutaneous melanoma. Peripheral TCRbeta sequencing was intended to test whether TCR sequence diversity was altered and clonal T-cell expansion was caused by ivuxolimab. The monotherapy dose-escalation portion (N ≈ 57 patients) of the phase I ivuxolimab trial is reported in the paper. Findings and caveats that apply to the study as a whole: Low levels of normalized T-cell clonal expansion were also seen in some patients who did not respond. After ivuxolimab, CD8+ T cells had more expanded clones than CD4+ T cells on average. Clonal expansion of both CD4+ and CD8+ blood T cells was observed from baseline to week 6 at doses 0.1 to 3.0 mg/kg. In partial responders in the 0.1-3.0 mg/kg groups, normalized peripheral clonal expansion was found to be among the lowest, especially among CD8+ T cells. Which antigens the clonally expanded peripheral T cells were specific for was not determined.

Genomic DNA was extracted from sorted cells for sequencing of the TCRbeta CDR3 region. The immunoSEQ Assay was used to sequence the TCRbeta CDR3 regions. The clones in this table, taken by TCRdb from immuneACCESS, are in-frame only. Not every clone is retained; where verified, under half of the shortfall comes from an unresolved V gene, and the cause of the rest is unknown. The sample profile shows 70,000 or so clones; roughly nine tenths of them were found once. Approximately 1.2% of the sample belongs to the ten largest clones. The CDR3 measures 14 amino acids from cysteine to phenylalanine. CDR3 DNA only is kept here, 42 bases in frame from base 1. V is pared back by 2 bases and J by 5 bases, with 13 bases lying between the germline termini. The germline V gene encodes CDR1 SGHDT and CDR2 YYEEEE. Worth noting for this clone: Its antigen has not been determined. No much larger clone is present one base from it, and per-base qualities are unavailable.

Patients with a history of autoimmune disease or receiving systemic immunosuppression were excluded from the trial. Peripheral blood for TCR sequencing was collected from all dose cohorts at baseline, on cycle 4 day 1, and on cycle 7 day 1. Samples came from an open-label, multicenter, first-in-human phase I dose-escalation trial of ivuxolimab. Adults with locally advanced or metastatic melanoma, renal cell carcinoma, hepatocellular carcinoma or head and neck squamous cell carcinoma were enrolled in the trial. CD4+ and CD8+ T cells were sorted separately from peripheral blood before TCR sequencing.

The origin of this receptor is an adult with an advanced solid tumor such as melanoma, head and neck, liver or kidney cancer. This sample comprised CD4+ or CD8+ T cells sorted from blood, obtained in a trial of the OX40 agonist ivuxolimab. Recombination connected TRBV5-6 to TRBJ2-5, with a tentative D gene TRBD1 over 5 matching bases. The bases read TGTGCCAGCAGCTTCGGACAATCCTTCGAGACCCAGTACTTC. Its amino acids are CASSFGQSFETQYF.